The T cell receptor beta chain under discussion was sequenced for a study of cytomegalovirus exposure and HLA in healthy donors. Study outcomes and limitations: Accounts indicate the classifier identified cytomegalovirus status with strong specificity and sensitivity.

To note about this clone: Its antigen is undetermined.

With 60 Vbeta and 13 Jbeta primers, the PCR was carried out. Method: immunoSEQ multiplex PCR; TCRdb's copy keeps in-frame clones and lacks some. The data hold roughly 86,000 clones, with nearly 80% observed a single time. CDR3 length: 18 residues. J lost 6 bases, V lost 7 bases, and 12 bases had no gene match. The germline gives CDR1 MGHRA, CDR2 YSYEKL. The sequence derives from a female donor in good health and CMV-seronegative. Sequencing was performed on PBMCs. This chain joins TRBV4-1 and TRBJ2-2, with TRBD2 matching over 15 bases. The CDR3 bases are TGCGCCAGCAAGCCAGAGGGACTAGCGGGGGGCCGGGCCGGGGAGCTGTTTTTT. Its translation is CASKPEGLAGGRAGELFF.